Following are 27 T cell receptor beta chains from one sample sequenced in a study of T cell repertoires in cytomegalovirus infection. TCRdb independently ran MiXCR on the reads; one entry per CDR3 protein. The sample has around 450,000 distinct CDR3 sequences, approximately 33% seen once. The sample taken for sequencing was PBMCs. The receptors shown here come from a human donor in good health (CMV status not recorded). Some clones in this sample may be carry-over from other donors' samples.

The rearrangement links TRBV6-5 to TRBJ2-7; 9 bases are shared with TRBD2. The CDR3 is 15 residues long. CDR1 and CDR2 (germline): MNHEY, SVGAGI. Trimming at V came to 6 bases and at J to 1 base, leaving 7 bases not matched to a gene. CDR3 protein: CASRLTSGPSYEQYF. The DNA of the CDR3 is TGTGCCAGCAGACTGACTAGCGGACCATCCTACGAGCAGTACTTC.

In this sample, this clonotype turned up a few times. This chain links TRBV24-1 with TRBJ1-5; tentatively, D is TRBD1 (6 bases). Germline V gene data show CDR1 as KGHDR and CDR2 as SFDVKD. This CDR3 has 19 amino acids. The V and J ends lost 5 bases and 0 bases respectively, with 22 bases between them. The CDR3 region has the DNA TGTGCCACCAGTGCTCCCCCGGGCAGGGGCCCTCTTAGCAATCAGCCCCAGCATTTT. It encodes CATSAPPGRGPLSNQPQHF.

This clonotype appeared a few times. The chain employs TRBV5-5 and TRBJ1-4; TRBD1 is a possible D gene (5 bases). Looked up from germline, CDR1 is SGHKS and CDR2 is YYEKEE (reference sequence). V dropped 2 bases and J dropped 8 bases, with 16 bases sitting between them. This CDR3 contains 15 residues. The CDR3 loop reads CASSFRGREKEKLFF. The CDR3 nucleotides read TGTGCCAGCAGCTTCCGGGGCCGAGAGAAAGAAAAACTGTTTTTT.

V usage is TRBV9 and J usage is TRBJ1-4; D is unclear. Deletions cut 2 bases from V and 8 bases from J, with 13 bases between. This CDR3 has 14 amino acids. Germline assignment: CDR1 SGDLS and CDR2 YYNGEE. Here the CDR3 DNA reads TGTGCCAGCAGCGTTTTACCGAGAACGGAAAAACTGTTTTTT. Protein product: CASSVLPRTEKLFF.

This chain links TRBV5-1 with TRBJ2-2, with a possible D match to TRBD1 (6 bases). CDR3 length equals 15 residues. Germline lookup yields CDR1 SGHRS and CDR2 YFSETQ. V was shortened by 4 bases and J by 1 base, with 11 bases between the two germline ends. The CDR3: CASSALGQNTGELFF. The CDR3, as DNA: TGCGCCAGCAGCGCCTTGGGACAGAACACCGGGGAGCTGTTTTTT.

The chain carries TRBV20-1 and TRBJ2-1; D may be TRBD2 (5 bases). Per the germline V gene, CDR1 is DFQATT and CDR2 is SNEGSKA (reference sequence). Trimming left V 0 bases short and J 7 bases short, with 16 bases between. The CDR3 has 15 amino acids. CDR3 DNA: TGCAGTGCTAGAGACCTAGGACGGGGTGGGAATGAGCAGTTCTTC. It codes for CSARDLGRGGNEQFF.

V and J are TRBV5-5 and TRBJ2-1; TRBD1 might be the D (6 bases). The V gene lost 2 bases and the J gene lost 2 bases, with 11 bases spanning the gap. The length of the CDR3 is 15 residues. Germline CDR1 reads SGHKS; CDR2 reads YYEKEE (reference sequence). The CDR3 loop is CASSFLGQTYNEQFF. The CDR3 DNA sequence: TGTGCCAGCAGCTTTCTCGGACAGACCTACAATGAGCAGTTCTTC.

This clonotype showed up many times. The rearrangement joins TRBV7-8 to TRBJ1-1; unclear D gene. Trimming shortened V by 4 bases and J by 1 base, and 16 bases separated the two germline ends. This CDR3 is built from 16 residues. Germline values: CDR1 SGHVS, CDR2 FQNEAQ. The CDR3, as DNA: TGTGCCAGCAGCTCCAGGCTGGGGTCCAGGAACACTGAAGCTTTCTTT. Translating gives CASSSRLGSRNTEAFF.

The gene calls are TRBV12-3 or TRBV12-4 and TRBJ1-5; 8 nucleotides line up with TRBD1. This CDR3 is 15 amino acids long. V was clipped by 4 bases and J by 4 bases; unmatched bases: 6. CDR3 in amino acids: CASSSGQGPNQPQHF. The CDR3 nucleotides read TGTGCCAGCAGTTCCGGACAGGGACCTAATCAGCCCCAGCATTTT.

The chain couples TRBV4-1 to TRBJ2-1, with D maybe TRBD2 (7 bases). Looked up from germline, CDR1 is MGHRA and CDR2 is YSYEKL. The CDR3 covers 16 residues. The V and J ends lost 3 bases and 3 bases respectively, with 15 bases between them. Here the CDR3 DNA reads TGCGCCAGCAGCCAGAATGCGGGGGCGTACTACAATGAGCAGTTCTTC. Protein product: CASSQNAGAYYNEQFF.

This clonotype showed up just a few times. This chain joins TRBV29-1 and TRBJ1-5; 7 bases fit TRBD1. With V trimmed by 7 bases and J by 5 bases, 5 bases remained unmatched. Per the germline V gene, CDR1 is SQVTM and CDR2 is ANQGSEA. There are 12 residues in the CDR3. The CDR3 bases are TGCAGCGCTGGGACAGCAGATCAGCCCCAGCATTTT. Its protein product is CSAGTADQPQHF.

For this clonotype: A read error is possible here, since a much larger clone lies one base away. This rearrangement joins TRBV7-6 to TRBJ1-5; D is perhaps TRBD1 (6 bases). Trimming removed 6 bases from V and 10 bases from J, with 16 bases in between. This CDR3 spans 13 amino acids. CDR1 and CDR2 (germline): SGHVS, FNYEAQ. The CDR3 spells CASRRGGGDPQHF. The CDR3, as DNA: TGTGCCAGCAGACGAGGGGGGGGAGATCCCCAGCATTTT.

V gene TRBV7-2 combines with J gene TRBJ2-5; tentative D call: TRBD1 (5 bases). V was trimmed by 2 bases and J by 2 bases, leaving 12 bases between them. The CDR3 contains 15 residues. Germline V gene lookup returns CDR1 SGHTA and CDR2 FQGNSA. CDR3 DNA sequence: TGTGCCAGCAGCTTAACAACAGGTGCTCAAGAGACCCAGTACTTC. It translates to CASSLTTGAQETQYF.

This clonotype was observed at least ten times. The chain employs TRBV12-3 or TRBV12-4 and TRBJ1-1; D uncertain. This CDR3 region has 13 residues. V was cut by 2 bases and J by 3 bases, with 7 bases left in between. The DNA of the CDR3 is TGTGCCAGCAGTTTAAGAGGATACACTGAAGCTTTCTTT. It translates to CASSLRGYTEAFF.

The chain links TRBV11-2 to TRBJ2-1; TRBD2 matches 14 bases. With V trimmed by 5 bases and J by 9 bases, 9 bases remained unmatched. The CDR3 is made up of 16 amino acids. Germline CDR1 and CDR2: SGHAT and FQNNGV. CDR3 amino acids: CASSRGLAGGFGEQFF. CDR3 nucleotides: TGTGCCAGCAGCAGAGGACTAGCGGGGGGCTTCGGTGAGCAGTTCTTC.

The V call is TRBV7-2, the J call TRBJ1-2; 7 bases are a match to TRBD1. V lost 7 bases and J lost 1; bases outside the gene matches: 9. This CDR3 spans 15 amino acids. Germline CDR1 is SGHTA and CDR2 is FQGNSA. For the CDR3, the DNA is TGTGCCAGCACCCTGGGAGGGGGCAGTAACTATGGCTACACCTTC. This encodes CASTLGGGSNYGYTF.

This clonotype has just a few counts. The chain recombines TRBV4-2 with TRBJ2-5, with 8 positions matching TRBD2. J was trimmed by 5 bases and V by 0 bases; bases with no gene match: 17. Looked up from germline, CDR1 is LGHNA and CDR2 is YNFKEQ. This CDR3 has 19 residues. DNA for the CDR3: TGTGCCAGCAGCCAAGAAGCTCCGGGGGGCGGGGGGATGATGGAGACCCAGTACTTC. This encodes CASSQEAPGGGGMMETQYF.

This CDR3 is CATRGNGYTF. CDR3 DNA: TGTGCCACCAGAGGGAATGGCTACACCTTC. The chain combines TRBV7-6 with TRBJ1-2; D remains ambiguous. The CDR3 has 10 amino acids. Germline-derived CDR1 and CDR2 are SGHVS and FNYEAQ. The V end lost 10 bases, the J end lost 6 bases, and 9 bases lay between the germline ends.

This clonotype occurred a few times. This chain joins TRBV2 and TRBJ2-3; 7 nucleotides match TRBD2. CDR3 length equals 15 residues. Germline V gene data show CDR1 as SNHLY and CDR2 as FYNNEI. V shed 1 base and J 0 bases; nucleotides not matched to a gene: 1. The CDR3 sequence: CASSEVGGSTDTQYF. DNA for the CDR3: TGTGCCAGCAGTGAAGTGGGGGGGAGCACAGATACGCAGTATTTT.

This clonotype was observed a handful of times. The V call is TRBV6-5, the J call TRBJ1-3; TRBD1 matches 8 bases. The CDR3 contains 15 residues. Germline-derived CDR1 and CDR2 are MNHEY and SVGAGI. J gave up 1 base and V 2 bases, and 1 base lay outside the gene matches. The CDR3: CASSYDRGSGNTIYF. As DNA, the CDR3 is TGTGCCAGCAGTTACGACAGGGGTTCTGGAAACACCATATATTTT.

The rearrangement joins TRBV7-2 to TRBJ2-3; D ambiguous. Looked up from germline, CDR1 is SGHTA and CDR2 is FQGNSA. Trimming pared 5 bases from V and 2 bases from J, leaving 8 bases between. The CDR3 is made up of 13 amino acids. The CDR3 bases are TGTGCCAGCAGCCGACGAGACACAGATACGCAGTATTTT. The encoded protein is CASSRRDTDTQYF.

The chain links TRBV5-1 to TRBJ1-2, with a weak D call TRBD1 (5 bases). The V end was cut by 4 bases, the J end by 2 bases, with 12 bases between. Germline assignment: CDR1 SGHRS and CDR2 YFSETQ. The CDR3 covers 14 residues. CDR3 residues: CASSPDGTNYGYTF. CDR3 in DNA: TGCGCCAGCAGCCCAGACGGGACGAACTATGGCTACACCTTC.

Comments on this clonotype: A much larger clone differs by one base, so this may be a read error. The chain couples TRBV7-6 to TRBJ2-1; D is uncertain. Trimming left V 3 bases short and J 0 bases short, with 9 bases between. This CDR3 region has 15 residues. Germline assignment: CDR1 SGHVS and CDR2 FNYEAQ. CDR3 in DNA: TGTGCCAGCAGCTTTTCCGATATCTCCTACAATGAGCAGTTCTTC. This sequence encodes CASSFSDISYNEQFF.

This clonotype was recorded a few times. The chain recombines TRBV10-3 with TRBJ1-5; tentative D call: TRBD1 (5 bases). The CDR3 has 15 amino acids. Per germline, CDR1 ENHRY and CDR2 SYGVKD. V was clipped by 1 base and J by 4 bases, with 11 bases between them. CDR3 residues: CAISEWGTSNQPQHF. CDR3 bases: TGTGCCATCAGTGAGTGGGGGACCTCTAATCAGCCCCAGCATTTT.

The chain couples TRBV12-5 to TRBJ1-1; D gene uncertain. This CDR3 has 12 residues. Trimming pared 5 bases from V and 7 bases from J, leaving 11 bases between. Germline values: CDR1 LGHNT, CDR2 FRNRAP. The CDR3 bases are TGTGCTAGTGGTCCAAATATTCGTGAAGCTTTCTTT. As protein: CASGPNIREAFF. The full variable domain, in which reference TRBV12-5 and TRBJ1-1 provide the parts outside the CDR3, is DARVTQTPRHKVTEMGQEVTMRCQPILGHNTVFWYRQTMMQGLELLAYFRNRAPLDDSGMPKDRFSAEMPDATLATLKIQPSEPRDSAVYFCASGPNIREAFFGQGTRLTVV.

This clonotype was picked up many times. This sequence joins TRBV12-3 or TRBV12-4 and TRBJ2-1, with unresolved D. V lost 4 bases and J lost 5, with 15 bases in between. The CDR3 has 15 residues. The CDR3 nucleotides read TGTGCCAGCAGTTCCCCAAGGTTGGTTAACAATGAGCAGTTCTTC. Residues: CASSSPRLVNNEQFF.

The chain employs TRBV19 and TRBJ1-4; D unresolved. This CDR3 spans 15 amino acids. Trimming stripped 1 base from V and 5 bases from J, with 11 bases between. Germline V CDR1 and CDR2: LNHDA, SQIVND (reference sequence). In DNA form, the CDR3 reads TGTGCCAGTAGTATAGCCCAGGCGCCAAATGAAAAACTGTTTTTT. Protein: CASSIAQAPNEKLFF.